Each of the 8 T cell receptor beta chains below was sequenced from the same sample in a study of CD8+CD57+ T cells in acquired aplastic anemia. The authors sequenced patients whose flow cytometry had shown CD8+CD57+ cell expansion. Genomic DNA served as template for TCR beta VDJ and CDR3 profiling. In TCRdb, the reads were re-called with MiXCR into one record per CDR3 protein. This table has roughly 280,000 distinct CDR3 sequences, around three fifths appearing once. Sequencing input: sorted CD4+, CD8+, or CD8+CD57+ T cells (not recorded which) from PBMCs. Receptors were obtained from a human donor with aplastic anemia.

J is TRBJ2-1 and V is TRBV7-4, with TRBD2 matching over 12 bases. This CDR3 region has 20 residues. CDR1 and CDR2 (germline): SGHVT, SQSDAQ. Losses at the gene ends were 1 base for V and 2 bases for J; bases not matched to a gene: 12. The CDR3 nucleotides read TGTGCCAGCAGCTTAGATAATCCGACTAGCGGGAGACTGGCCTACAATGAGCAGTTCTTC. Protein product: CASSLDNPTSGRLAYNEQFF.

The rearrangement uses TRBV24-1 and TRBJ1-5; D not resolved. Germline-derived CDR1 and CDR2 are KGHDR and SFDVKD. The CDR3 is 14 residues long. V gave up 12 bases and J gave up 2 bases, with 16 bases separating them. The CDR3 loop is CASIRVERNQPQHF. CDR3 DNA sequence: TGTGCCTCAATTAGGGTCGAGCGCAATCAGCCCCAGCATTTT.

In this sample, this clonotype turned up many times. V gene TRBV6-6 combines with J gene TRBJ1-6; D unclear. CDR1 is MNHNY and CDR2 is SVGAGI in the germline V gene (reference sequence). The CDR3 sequence is 15 residues long. Trimming removed 5 bases at V and 6 bases at J, with 14 bases between. This chain's CDR3 is CASSPPPGGNSPLHF. The CDR3 nucleotides read TGTGCCAGCAGTCCCCCGCCAGGTGGTAATTCACCCCTCCACTTT.

This clonotype has at least ten counts. The rearrangement links TRBV6-1 to TRBJ2-5; D perhaps matches TRBD2 (6 bases). Trimming shortened V by 7 bases and J by 4 bases, and 10 bases separated the two germline ends. Germline CDR1 reads MNHNS; CDR2 reads SASEGT. The CDR3 spans 12 residues. The CDR3 loop is CASTQAGETQYF. The CDR3 coding sequence is TGTGCCAGCACTCAAGCGGGAGAGACCCAGTACTTC.

V usage is TRBV19 and J usage is TRBJ1-2; D is ambiguous. The germline V gene has CDR1 LNHDA and CDR2 SQIVND (reference sequence). This CDR3 spans 14 amino acids. Trimming removed 5 bases from V and 2 bases from J, with 12 bases in between. The CDR3 nucleotides read TGTGCCAGTAGTTTTGGTCGGCAGAACTATGGCTACACCTTC. It codes for CASSFGRQNYGYTF.

The chain combines TRBV19 with TRBJ1-1; no firm D call. Trimming shortened V by 9 bases and J by 3 bases, and 14 bases separated the two germline ends. CDR1 and CDR2 (germline): LNHDA, SQIVND (reference sequence). The CDR3 totals 13 residues. The CDR3 region has the DNA TGTGCCAGCAAACCCCCGGGCTACACTGAAGCTTTCTTT. Translated, it gives CASKPPGYTEAFF.

This clonotype showed up many times. J is TRBJ1-3 and V is TRBV30, with D hard to call. The V gene lost 2 bases and the J gene lost 0 bases, with 2 bases spanning the gap. Per the germline V gene, CDR1 is GTSNPN and CDR2 is SVGIG (reference sequence). This CDR3 has 12 amino acids. DNA of the CDR3: TGTGCCTGGAGTACCTCTGGAAACACCATATATTTT. Protein sequence: CAWSTSGNTIYF.

The chain is built from TRBV29-1 and TRBJ2-1; D could derive from TRBD1 or TRBD2 (5 bases each). Germline lookup yields CDR1 SQVTM and CDR2 ANQGSEA. V dropped 1 base and J dropped 15 bases, with 16 bases sitting between them. The CDR3 loop spans 12 amino acids. CDR3 nucleotides: TGCAGCGTTGAAGGCGTCGGCCTTGGGGGGTTCTTC. Amino acid sequence: CSVEGVGLGGFF.